Reported below is one T cell receptor beta chain. The entry originates in a study of blood T cell repertoires in COVID-19. Study overall: COVID-19 samples, acute and convalescent, were from the United States, Italy and Spain.

How the authors handled the data: Estimates of nucleated cell counts were drawn from the amplification of reference gene primers. The table came from immunoSEQ multiplex PCR; TCRdb's copy has only in-frame clones and leaves some out. Clone size and the V and J calls come from that table; the DNA yielded D and trimming. Of about 240,000 clones in the sample, around four fifths were seen once. Germline CDR1 and CDR2: SGHTA and FQGTGA. Trimming cost V 5 bases and J 9 bases, with 23 bases left between them. This CDR3 contains 16 residues. The chain links TRBV7-3 to TRBJ2-1, with D possibly TRBD2 on 6 matching bases. What was sequenced was peripheral blood. This clonotype originated in an older woman with active or convalescent COVID-19. DNA of the CDR3: TGTGCCAGCAGCCCCGCGGGGCTTGTCGGTCCCCGTGAGCAGTTCTTC. This sequence encodes CASSPAGLVGPREQFF.